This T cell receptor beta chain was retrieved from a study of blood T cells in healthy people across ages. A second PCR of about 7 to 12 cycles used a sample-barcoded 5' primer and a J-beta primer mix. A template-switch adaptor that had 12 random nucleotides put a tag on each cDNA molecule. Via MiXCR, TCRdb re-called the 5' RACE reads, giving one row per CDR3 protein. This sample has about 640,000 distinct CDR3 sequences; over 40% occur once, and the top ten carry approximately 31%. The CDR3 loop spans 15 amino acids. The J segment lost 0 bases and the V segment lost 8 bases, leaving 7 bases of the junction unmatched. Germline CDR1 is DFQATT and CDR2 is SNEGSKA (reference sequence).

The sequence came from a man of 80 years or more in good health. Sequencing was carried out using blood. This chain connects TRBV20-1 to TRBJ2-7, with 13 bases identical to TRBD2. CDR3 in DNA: TGCAGTCCCGGGACTAGCGGGGTAAGCTCCTACGAGCAGTACTTC. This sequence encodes CSPGTSGVSSYEQYF.